Shown below are 6 T cell receptor beta chains from a single sample sequenced in a study of T cells in Graves' hyperthyroidism and ophthalmopathy. It was RNA transcripts that yielded the amplified TCR beta CDR3 regions. Researchers ran a first-round RT-PCR on the TCR CDR3 using the HTBI primer set. TCRdb re-derived calls from the multiplex PCR reads in MiXCR, one entry per CDR3 protein. The sample consists of approximately 600,000 distinct CDR3 sequences, approximately 15% of them appearing once. Sequenced input: blood. The receptors derive from a woman aged 18-30 years with Graves' ophthalmopathy.

A few counts support this clonotype. This chain connects TRBV9 to TRBJ2-7; 12 bases map to TRBD2. The germline CDR1 and CDR2 sequences are SGDLS and YYNGEE. With V trimmed by 4 bases and J by 6 bases, 14 bases remained unmatched. This CDR3 is built from 17 residues. Written as DNA, the CDR3 is TGTGCCAGCAGCCCCGGCCCAGCTAGCGGGAGGGCCTCCGAGCAGTACTTC. It is translated as CASSPGPASGRASEQYF.

This clonotype was found many times. This rearrangement joins TRBV27 to TRBJ2-7, with 11 bases identical to TRBD2. V trimming: 3 bases; J trimming: 9 bases; junction bases outside the gene matches: 10. CDR1 is MNHEY, CDR2 SMNVEV, per germline (reference sequence). This CDR3 region has 15 residues. CDR3: CASSFGTSGKNRQYF. The CDR3 DNA sequence: TGTGCCAGCAGTTTCGGGACTAGCGGAAAGAATAGGCAGTACTTC.

The chain links TRBV7-6 to TRBJ2-1; 7 nucleotides match TRBD2. Looked up from germline, CDR1 is SGHVS and CDR2 is FNYEAQ. The CDR3 runs to 19 residues. J was trimmed by 0 bases and V by 8 bases; bases with no gene match: 19. CDR3: CASSPGTSEQRSSYNEQFF. CDR3 coding DNA: TGTGCCAGCTCCCCCGGAACTAGCGAACAAAGGAGCTCCTACAATGAGCAGTTCTTC.

This clonotype was seen at least ten times. The chain is built from TRBV18 and TRBJ2-3; D call uncertain. Trimming removed 2 bases from V and 2 bases from J, with 11 bases in between. The germline gives CDR1 KGHSH, CDR2 LQKENI. This CDR3 contains 15 residues. The CDR3 is CASSPFAQYTDTQYF. The CDR3 DNA follows: TGTGCCAGCTCACCATTTGCACAGTACACAGATACGCAGTATTTT.

The genes are TRBV4-1 and TRBJ1-5; no firm D call. Trimming removed 5 bases from V and 0 bases from J, with 8 bases in between. Per the germline V gene, CDR1 is MGHRA and CDR2 is YSYEKL. CDR3 length equals 14 residues. The CDR3 DNA reads TGCGCCAGCAGCGCTCGGTCTAGCAATCAGCCCCAGCATTTT. Translation gives CASSARSSNQPQHF.

This clonotype has ten or more counts. The J gene is TRBJ2-3, the V gene TRBV7-2; 12 positions agree with TRBD2. Trimming at V came to 2 bases and at J to 1 base, leaving 4 bases not matched to a gene. Germline V CDR1 and CDR2: SGHTA, FQGNSA. The CDR3 is 17 amino acids. CDR3 bases: TGTGCCAGCAGCTTATCTCTAGCGGGGGGGCGCACAGATACGCAGTATTTT. Translation: CASSLSLAGGRTDTQYF.